The 32 T cell receptor beta chains in this list originate from one sample, sequenced in a study of cytomegalovirus exposure and HLA in healthy donors. Primers for the PCR totalled 60 Vbeta and 13 Jbeta. Assay: immunoSEQ multiplex PCR; the TCRdb copy retains only in-frame clones and omits some. The table shows around 120,000 clones, with 70% to 80% occurring only once. Specimen: PBMCs. Receptor source: a woman aged 40 to 50 in good health and CMV-seronegative.

This clone was observed a handful of times. The chain couples TRBV2 to TRBJ1-1; 7 bases line up with TRBD1. The CDR3 runs to 17 residues. Germline V lookup: CDR1 SNHLY, CDR2 FYNNEI. V shed 6 bases and J 5 bases; nucleotides not matched to a gene: 18. CDR3 residues: CASRDPTGMGGSTEAFF. As DNA, the CDR3 is TGTGCCAGCAGGGACCCGACAGGGATGGGTGGAAGTACTGAAGCTTTCTTT.

The chain joins TRBV6-5 to TRBJ1-6; a weak D match, TRBD1 (6 bases). V lost 2 bases and J 7 bases, leaving 12 bases between the germline ends. Looked up from germline, CDR1 is MNHEY and CDR2 is SVGAGI. The CDR3 length is 15 residues. The CDR3 nucleotides are TGTGCCAGCAGTTACCGGGACATCGGAAATTCACCCCTCCACTTT. Amino acid sequence: CASSYRDIGNSPLHF.

The rearrangement joins TRBV6-6 to TRBJ2-1; 13 nucleotides agree with TRBD2. This CDR3 comprises 13 residues. Per the germline V gene, CDR1 is MNHNY and CDR2 is SVGAGI (reference sequence). The junction had 3 bases not matched to a gene; V was cut back by 4 bases and J by 12 bases. CDR3 amino acids: CASSSGTSGMQFF. In nucleotides, the CDR3 is TGTGCCAGCAGTTCAGGGACTAGCGGGATGCAGTTCTTC.

This clone was seen a few times. This chain links TRBV30 with TRBJ1-4; D is perhaps TRBD1 (5 bases). CDR3 size: 13 residues. Trimming took off 4 bases at V and 3 bases at J, with 9 bases between the two ends. CDR1 and CDR2 (germline): GTSNPN, SVGIG (reference sequence). DNA of the CDR3: TGTGCCTGGACCCGGGGGGCTAATGAAAAACTGTTTTTT. This encodes CAWTRGANEKLFF.

This sequence joins TRBV5-1 and TRBJ2-7, with TRBD1 identical over 7 bases. This CDR3 has 13 residues. Germline-derived CDR1 and CDR2 are SGHRS and YFSETQ. The V segment lost 4 bases and the J segment 3 bases; nucleotides outside the gene matches: 4. CDR3 sequence: CASSPGQNYEQYF. CDR3 sequence (DNA): TGCGCCAGCAGCCCGGGACAGAACTACGAGCAGTACTTC. The whole variable domain, filled in from reference TRBV5-1 and TRBJ2-7, reads KAGVTQTPRYLIKTRGQQVTLSCSPISGHRSVSWYQQTPGQGLQFLFEYFSETQRNKGNFPGRFSGRQFSNSRSEMNVSTLELGDSALYLCASSPGQNYEQYFGPGTRLTVT.

The genes are TRBV18 and TRBJ2-7, with 7 bases lining up with TRBD1. Germline V gene lookup returns CDR1 KGHSH and CDR2 LQKENI. CDR3 length: 15 amino acids. The junction had 8 bases not matched to a gene; V was cut back by 4 bases and J by 2 bases. In nucleotides, the CDR3 is TGTGCCAGCTCACGCTACGACAGGGATCCCTACGAGCAGTACTTC. This translates into CASSRYDRDPYEQYF. Full variable domain (missing parts from reference TRBV18 and TRBJ2-7): NAGVMQNPRHLVRRRGQEARLRCSPMKGHSHVYWYRQLPEEGLKFMVYLQKENIIDESGMPKERFSAEFPKEGPSILRIQQVVRGDSAAYFCASSRYDRDPYEQYFGPGTRLTVT.

This chain links TRBV19 with TRBJ1-1; no clear D gene. The CDR3 runs 13 residues. In germline, CDR1 is LNHDA, CDR2 SQIVND (reference sequence). V dropped 5 bases and J dropped 1 base, with 8 bases sitting between them. CDR3 bases: TGTGCCAGTAGTCTCAGCGAGAACACTGAAGCTTTCTTT. Protein product: CASSLSENTEAFF.

V usage is TRBV4-3 and J usage is TRBJ2-6, with a tentative D call TRBD2 (5 bases). Per the germline V gene, CDR1 is LGHNA and CDR2 is YSLEER. The CDR3 covers 21 residues. Trimming pared 0 bases from V and 1 base from J, leaving 22 bases between. CDR3 sequence: CASSQDHTRTEGRSGANVLTF. The CDR3 nucleotides are TGCGCCAGCAGCCAAGATCATACCCGGACCGAGGGCCGTTCTGGGGCCAACGTCCTGACTTTC.

The chain is built from TRBV7-2 and TRBJ1-2; D is perhaps TRBD1 (5 bases). Germline V gives CDR1 SGHTA, CDR2 FQGNSA. The CDR3 runs 13 residues. Trimming took off 2 bases at V and 6 bases at J, with 10 bases between the two ends. CDR3 in amino acids: CASSLTREDGYTF. The DNA for the CDR3 is TGTGCCAGCAGCTTAACCAGGGAGGATGGCTACACCTTC.

The chain couples TRBV5-1 to TRBJ2-7, with D tentatively TRBD2 (5 bases). The germline CDR1 and CDR2 sequences are SGHRS and YFSETQ. V was trimmed by 1 base and J by 0 bases, leaving 11 bases between them. This CDR3 has 15 amino acids. The CDR3 nucleotides read TGCGCCAGCAGCTTGCAGACCGGACTCTCCTACGAGCAGTACTTC. Translated, it gives CASSLQTGLSYEQYF.

This chain joins TRBV4-3 and TRBJ2-7; D is unclear. The V gene's germline CDR1 is LGHNA and CDR2 YSLEER. The CDR3 is 17 amino acids. V was clipped by 1 base and J by 3 bases, with 19 bases between them. The CDR3 spells CASSQAAEAGPSYEQYF. DNA for the CDR3: TGCGCCAGCAGCCAAGCAGCCGAGGCTGGCCCTAGCTACGAGCAGTACTTC.

The J gene is TRBJ1-1, the V gene TRBV9, with 11 bases fitting TRBD1. Germline V lookup: CDR1 SGDLS, CDR2 YYNGEE. The ends lost 1 base at V and 3 bases at J; junction bases unmatched: 2. This CDR3 has 15 amino acids. The CDR3 region is CASSVQDRGHTEAFF. As DNA, the CDR3 is TGTGCCAGCAGCGTACAGGACAGGGGGCACACTGAAGCTTTCTTT.

The chain couples TRBV12-5 to TRBJ2-1; 7 bases map to TRBD1. Germline-derived CDR1 and CDR2 are LGHNT and FRNRAP. J gave up 6 bases and V 6 bases, and 5 bases lay outside the gene matches. The CDR3 is 13 residues long. The CDR3 here is CASGKDRVNEQFF. The CDR3 nucleotides read TGTGCTAGTGGAAAAGACAGGGTCAATGAGCAGTTCTTC.

The J gene is TRBJ2-2, the V gene TRBV7-8; TRBD1 is a possible D gene (5 bases). Deletions cut 6 bases from V and 6 bases from J, with 14 bases between. The CDR3 length is 14 residues. Germline loops: CDR1 SGHVS, CDR2 FQNEAQ. The CDR3 loop is CASSSDSVPGELFF. CDR3 DNA: TGTGCCAGCAGTTCCGACAGCGTCCCCGGGGAGCTGTTTTTT.

The chain has TRBV27 and TRBJ1-1; 9 nucleotides line up with TRBD1. The CDR3 has 12 residues. Losses at the gene ends were 6 bases for V and 6 bases for J; bases not matched to a gene: 2. CDR1 and CDR2 (germline): MNHEY, SMNVEV (reference sequence). The CDR3 nucleotides are TGTGCCAGCAGGGGGACAGGGCCTGAAGCTTTCTTT. It encodes CASRGTGPEAFF.

This clone was observed a single time. This chain uses TRBV5-1 with TRBJ2-3; TRBD1 matches 7 bases. The V gene's germline CDR1 is SGHRS and CDR2 YFSETQ. CDR3 size: 15 residues. Trimming removed 4 bases from V and 3 bases from J; junction bases left unmatched: 8. The CDR3 loop is CASSRQGTTTDTQYF. In DNA, the CDR3 is TGCGCCAGCAGCCGACAGGGTACTACGACAGATACGCAGTATTTT. The full variable domain, rest sourced from reference TRBV5-1 and TRBJ2-3, is KAGVTQTPRYLIKTRGQQVTLSCSPISGHRSVSWYQQTPGQGLQFLFEYFSETQRNKGNFPGRFSGRQFSNSRSEMNVSTLELGDSALYLCASSRQGTTTDTQYFGPGTRLTVL.

V and J are TRBV4-1 and TRBJ1-2, with 8 nucleotides matching TRBD1. Germline V CDR1 and CDR2: MGHRA, YSYEKL. Unmatched junction bases numbered 5, after V lost 1 base and J lost 4 bases. The CDR3 contains 15 residues. As DNA, the CDR3 is TGCGCCAGCAGCCAAGGTACGACAGGGGCCTATGGCTACACCTTC. This gives the protein CASSQGTTGAYGYTF.

The rearrangement uses TRBV4-3 and TRBJ1-2, with D possibly TRBD1 on 6 matching bases. The CDR3 consists of 15 residues. Germline CDR1 and CDR2: LGHNA and YSLEER. The V end was cut by 0 bases, the J end by 3 bases, with 11 bases between. In nucleotides, the CDR3 is TGCGCCAGCAGCCAAGACCTGCAGGGGTACTATGGCTACACCTTC. It is translated as CASSQDLQGYYGYTF.

This clone has only a few counts. This chain uses TRBV9 with TRBJ2-5, with D perhaps matching TRBD2 (7 bases). Trimming took 4 bases from V and 4 from J, leaving 26 bases between them. The germline V gene encodes CDR1 SGDLS and CDR2 YYNGEE. The CDR3 is 18 amino acids. CDR3 nucleotides: TGTGCCAGCAGCCGATTCCCGAGGGGGGGAGTGGGGGGAGAGACCCAGTACTTC. Translating gives CASSRFPRGGVGGETQYF.

The V and J genes are TRBV30 and TRBJ1-1; TRBD1 might be the D (5 bases). The germline gives CDR1 GTSNPN, CDR2 SVGIG (reference sequence). CDR3 size: 13 residues. V dropped 4 bases and J dropped 1 base, with 10 bases sitting between them. The CDR3 bases are TGTGCCTGGACCAACCAGGGGAACACTGAAGCTTTCTTT. Protein product: CAWTNQGNTEAFF.

This clone was counted only a few times. The rearrangement uses TRBV7-9 and TRBJ2-3; D remains ambiguous. Germline CDR1 reads SEHNR; CDR2 reads FQNEAQ (reference sequence). The CDR3 covers 14 residues. Deletions cut 0 bases from V and 3 bases from J, with 7 bases between. The CDR3 nucleotides are TGTGCCAGCAGCTTAGCCACAGTGACAGATACGCAGTATTTT. It codes for CASSLATVTDTQYF.

This chain links TRBV5-1 with TRBJ2-1, with 7 positions matching TRBD1. The CDR3 is 16 amino acids. Unmatched junction bases numbered 9, after V lost 0 bases and J lost 6 bases. Per the germline V gene, CDR1 is SGHRS and CDR2 is YFSETQ. CDR3 DNA: TGCGCCAGCAGCTTGGCGCCGGGACAGAGGACCAATGAGCAGTTCTTC. Translated: CASSLAPGQRTNEQFF.

This chain links TRBV6-5 with TRBJ1-6; D is unclear. CDR1 MNHEY and CDR2 SVGAGI come from the germline V gene. Trimming took off 4 bases at V and 5 bases at J, with 12 bases between the two ends. The CDR3 extends over 15 amino acids. This CDR3 is CASSLEAPDNSPLHF. The CDR3 nucleotides read TGTGCCAGCAGTTTAGAGGCACCAGATAATTCACCCCTCCACTTT.

This clone was seen a few times. The chain employs TRBV5-4 and TRBJ1-2; the D is unclear. Germline CDR1 is SGHNT and CDR2 is YYREEE (reference sequence). The V and J ends lost 2 bases and 2 bases respectively, with 13 bases between them. The CDR3 is made up of 15 amino acids. The CDR3 DNA follows: TGTGCCAGCAGCTTCGGGGAGGGAAACAACTATGGCTACACCTTC. Protein: CASSFGEGNNYGYTF.

This rearrangement joins TRBV5-5 to TRBJ2-5; weak D call: TRBD1 (6 bases). The CDR3 extends over 16 amino acids. The V end lost 2 bases, the J end lost 1 base, and 15 bases lay between the germline ends. Germline CDR1 and CDR2: SGHKS and YYEKEE (reference sequence). The CDR3 nucleotides read TGTGCCAGCAGCTTTAGGGGGTTATTCCCCCAAGAGACCCAGTACTTC. Amino acid sequence: CASSFRGLFPQETQYF.

The chain's CDR3 is CASSPPGGRNTEAFF. In DNA, the CDR3 is TGCGCCAGCAGCCCCCCGGGAGGCAGGAACACTGAAGCTTTCTTT. The chain joins TRBV4-1 to TRBJ1-1; D is uncertain. V lost 4 bases, J lost 1 base, and 13 bases lay in between. The CDR3 is 15 amino acids. The germline V gene encodes CDR1 MGHRA and CDR2 YSYEKL.

J is TRBJ1-5 and V is TRBV27, with unresolved D. V gave up 0 bases and J gave up 5 bases, with 14 bases separating them. Germline V gene lookup returns CDR1 MNHEY and CDR2 SMNVEV (reference sequence). CDR3 length: 16 amino acids. CDR3 protein: CASSLSAGAEHQPQHF. The CDR3 nucleotides are TGTGCCAGCAGTTTATCCGCGGGTGCCGAACATCAGCCCCAGCATTTT.

This chain links TRBV6-6 with TRBJ1-4; D not resolved. V was shortened by 3 bases and J by 1 base, with 12 bases between the two germline ends. Germline CDR1 and CDR2: MNHNY and SVGAGI (reference sequence). The CDR3 is 16 residues long. The CDR3 here is CASSYPTSGTNEKLFF. In DNA, the CDR3 is TGTGCCAGCAGTTATCCCACGAGTGGAACTAATGAAAAACTGTTTTTT.

This clone has only one observation. The V gene is TRBV9, the J gene TRBJ1-2; 9 bases line up with TRBD1. V shed 2 bases, J shed 6 bases, and the junction held 5 bases outside the gene matches. The germline CDR1 and CDR2 sequences are SGDLS and YYNGEE. The CDR3 has 14 amino acids. The chain's CDR3 is CASSVWGQGNGYTF. The CDR3 DNA follows: TGTGCCAGCAGCGTCTGGGGACAGGGAAATGGCTACACCTTC.

This clone is large in the sample. This rearrangement joins TRBV5-4 to TRBJ2-1; D gene unclear. Germline V gene data show CDR1 as SGHNT and CDR2 as YYREEE (reference sequence). This CDR3 contains 14 residues. Trimming stripped 4 bases from V and 1 base from J, with 9 bases between. The CDR3 protein is CASSPLESYNEQFF. The CDR3 DNA is TGTGCCAGCAGCCCCCTTGAGTCCTACAATGAGCAGTTCTTC. Drawing the rest from reference TRBV5-4 and TRBJ2-1, the complete variable domain is ETGVTQSPTHLIKTRGQQVTLRCSSQSGHNTVSWYQQALGQGPQFIFQYYREEENGRGNFPPRFSGLQFPNYSSELNVNALELDDSALYLCASSPLESYNEQFFGPGTRLTVL.

The rearrangement links TRBV28 to TRBJ2-3; 10 bases match TRBD1. CDR1 is MDHEN, CDR2 SYDVKM, per germline. V was pared by 8 bases and J by 1 base, with 18 bases of the junction left unmatched. This CDR3 is 19 amino acids long. The CDR3 DNA reads as TGTGCCAGCCGGGCACGGGGGACAGGGGCCACCAAACGCACAGATACGCAGTATTTT. This sequence encodes CASRARGTGATKRTDTQYF.

The chain links TRBV10-1 to TRBJ1-1; D possibly corresponds to TRBD1 (5 bases). Germline V gene lookup returns CDR1 WNHNN and CDR2 SYGVQD (reference sequence). The CDR3 runs to 13 residues. V lost 3 bases and J lost 7, with 12 bases in between. The CDR3 DNA sequence: TGCGCCAGCAGTGACCCCTGGACAAATGAAGCTTTCTTT. This sequence encodes CASSDPWTNEAFF.